What follows is one T cell receptor (beta chain) and its context. These data are taken from a study of blood T cell repertoires in COVID-19. Study in general: Donors in the United States, Italy and Spain gave samples during acute or convalescent COVID-19. The analysed material was cDNA or gDNA that came from T cells, B-cell-depleted T cells, or PBMCs.

Authors' analysis steps: Researchers report that nucleated cell counts were estimated from reference gene primer amplification. Produced via immunoSEQ multiplex PCR; TCRdb's table is partial and in-frame only. V and J calls plus clone size are reproduced from that table; the DNA served to infer D and trimming. This table has about 240,000 clones, around four fifths appearing once. V shed 10 bases and J shed 8 bases, with 11 bases lying between them. This CDR3 is 11 amino acids long. Sequences were obtained from peripheral blood. The chain couples TRBV12-3 or TRBV12-4 to TRBJ1-4; D call uncertain. This TCR came from a woman aged 55-70 years with active or convalescent COVID-19. CDR3 bases: TGTGCCACCCAGTGGAGCGAAAAACTGTTTTTT. It is translated as CATQWSEKLFF.